Listed here are 8 T cell receptor beta chains from one sample, sequenced in a study of shared clonotypes between healthy human individuals. Profiled with immunoSEQ multiplex PCR; TCRdb holds only in-frame clones, not every one. The table records 630,000 or so clones, more than 95% of them present only once. Naive CD8 cells lacked CD45RO and underwent positive selection for CCR7, leaving out terminally differentiated effector memory CD45RA+ cells. Sequenced: naive CD8+ T cells sorted from blood. The receptors shown here come from a man aged 25 to 40 in good health.

The V call is TRBV4-1, the J call TRBJ2-5; TRBD2 is a possible D gene (5 bases). V dropped 0 bases and J dropped 2 bases, with 10 bases sitting between them. The germline gives CDR1 MGHRA, CDR2 YSYEKL. The CDR3 runs 15 residues. CDR3 nucleotides: TGCGCCAGCAGCCAAGATCAAGGACTTCAAGAGACCCAGTACTTC. It specifies CASSQDQGLQETQYF.

The chain uses TRBV6-4 and TRBJ2-1; D gene unclear. This CDR3 contains 17 residues. Trimming shortened V by 0 bases and J by 3 bases, and 15 bases separated the two germline ends. CDR1 is MRHNA and CDR2 is SNTAGT in the germline V gene. The CDR3 DNA follows: TGTGCCAGCAGTGACTCCCCTGTAAGGCTAGACTACAATGAGCAGTTCTTC. It specifies CASSDSPVRLDYNEQFF.

The chain is built from TRBV27 and TRBJ2-6; D is uncertain. CDR3 size: 15 residues. CDR1 MNHEY and CDR2 SMNVEV come from the germline V gene (reference sequence). Trimming removed 5 bases from V and 0 bases from J, with 8 bases in between. In DNA form, the CDR3 reads TGTGCCAGCAGTCCGGGTTCCTCTGGGGCCAACGTCCTGACTTTC. Translated: CASSPGSSGANVLTF.

The rearrangement joins TRBV18 to TRBJ2-7, with 7 positions matching TRBD2. Trimming took 2 bases from V and 3 from J; bases not matched to a gene: 1. The V gene's germline CDR1 is KGHSH and CDR2 LQKENI. The CDR3 is made up of 13 amino acids. CDR3: CASSPSGGYEQYF. The CDR3 DNA is TGTGCCAGCTCACCATCGGGAGGCTACGAGCAGTACTTC.

The rearrangement joins TRBV11-2 to TRBJ2-7; the D is unclear. Trimming left V 6 bases short and J 6 bases short, with 12 bases between. CDR1 is SGHAT and CDR2 is FQNNGV in the germline V gene. The CDR3 has 12 amino acids. CDR3 residues: CASRRTRIEQYF. The CDR3 DNA sequence: TGTGCCAGCAGAAGAACCCGGATCGAGCAGTACTTC. Using reference TRBV11-2 and TRBJ2-7 for the parts outside the CDR3, the full variable domain is EAGVAQSPRYKIIEKRQSVAFWCNPISGHATLYWYQQILGQGPKLLIQFQNNGVVDDSQLPKDRFSAERLKGVDSTLKIQPAKLEDSAVYLCASRRTRIEQYFGPGTRLTVT.

The chain is built from TRBV9 and TRBJ1-5, with 7 positions matching TRBD1. Germline lookup yields CDR1 SGDLS and CDR2 YYNGEE. There are 14 residues in the CDR3. Losses at the gene ends were 0 bases for V and 6 bases for J; bases not matched to a gene: 3. CDR3 DNA: TGTGCCAGCAGCGTAGAAGGGGGCAGTCAGCCCCAGCATTTT. As protein: CASSVEGGSQPQHF.

The genes are TRBV6-1 and TRBJ1-2; no definite D call. Trimming took off 7 bases at V and 6 bases at J, with 9 bases between the two ends. Per germline, CDR1 MNHNS and CDR2 SASEGT. The length of the CDR3 is 11 residues. The CDR3 sequence: CASIYTNGYTF. In DNA, the CDR3 is TGTGCCAGCATTTATACAAATGGCTACACCTTC.

The V and J genes are TRBV7-2 and TRBJ1-1, with 9 nucleotides matching TRBD1. Trimming took 4 bases from V and 2 from J; bases not matched to a gene: 2. This CDR3 contains 14 residues. Germline V gene lookup returns CDR1 SGHTA and CDR2 FQGNSA. CDR3 loop: CASSWDRANTEAFF. As DNA, the CDR3 is TGTGCCAGCAGCTGGGACAGGGCAAACACTGAAGCTTTCTTT.